Each of the 31 T cell receptor beta chains below was sequenced from the same sample in a study of response to subunit inactivated influenza vaccine. TCRdb used MiXCR to reprocess the RT-PCR reads, holding one entry per CDR3 protein. Here the sample spans 200,000 to 250,000 distinct CDR3 sequences, 12% being singletons. Sequences were derived from non-naive T cells sorted from PBMCs, sampled 14 to 15 days before vaccination. The receptors stem from a man aged 50-60 years who received an inactivated influenza vaccine.

This clonotype was seen at least ten times. This sequence joins TRBV29-1 and TRBJ2-7, with 7 bases aligning to TRBD2. Germline V gene sequence: CDR1 SQVTM, CDR2 ANQGSEA. V was clipped by 5 bases and J by 4 bases; unmatched bases: 5. The CDR3 length is 12 residues. The CDR3 reads CSVRLAVYEQYF. CDR3 bases: TGCAGCGTTCGGCTAGCGGTGTACGAGCAGTACTTC.

The chain uses TRBV7-2 and TRBJ1-4; D perhaps matches TRBD1 (5 bases). CDR3 length: 14 amino acids. Trimming stripped 1 base from V and 8 bases from J, with 11 bases between. Germline assignment: CDR1 SGHTA and CDR2 FQGNSA. CDR3 residues: CASSLGGVEEKLFF. In nucleotides, the CDR3 is TGTGCCAGCAGCTTAGGGGGCGTGGAGGAAAAACTGTTTTTT.

Ten or more counts support this clonotype. J is TRBJ2-3 and V is TRBV11-1; TRBD2 matches at 12 bases. The CDR3 runs to 17 residues. V trimming: 3 bases; J trimming: 0 bases; junction bases outside the gene matches: 4. CDR1 SGHAT and CDR2 FQDESV come from the germline V gene (reference sequence). In nucleotides, the CDR3 is TGTGCCAGCAGCTTTGGACTAGCGGGGCTGAGCACAGATACGCAGTATTTT. Its protein product is CASSFGLAGLSTDTQYF.

The V call is TRBV28, the J call TRBJ2-3; 8 bases are shared with TRBD2. The germline V gene encodes CDR1 MDHEN and CDR2 SYDVKM. The V gene end was trimmed by 5 bases and the J gene end by 5 bases; junction bases not matched to a gene: 15. The CDR3 totals 17 residues. The CDR3 bases are TGTGCCAGCAGTCCTAGGGGGGGGAGCGGGAGAAGAGATACGCAGTATTTT. Translated, it gives CASSPRGGSGRRDTQYF.

The sample holds a few counts of this clonotype. The chain has TRBV28 and TRBJ2-7, with D possibly TRBD1 on 6 matching bases. Looked up from germline, CDR1 is MDHEN and CDR2 is SYDVKM. Trimming cost V 1 base and J 4 bases, with 11 bases left between them. This CDR3 is 14 amino acids long. CDR3 DNA sequence: TGTGCCAGCAGTTTATCCGCAGGGGTATACGAGCAGTACTTC. This translates into CASSLSAGVYEQYF.

This clonotype was seen only a few times. The V gene is TRBV29-1, the J gene TRBJ2-7, with TRBD2 as a possible D gene (6 bases). Germline CDR1 reads SQVTM; CDR2 reads ANQGSEA. Trimming removed 6 bases from V and 3 bases from J, with 15 bases in between. This CDR3 has 13 amino acids. This chain's CDR3 is CSVGGIGSYEQYF. CDR3 in DNA: TGCAGCGTGGGGGGAATCGGGAGCTACGAGCAGTACTTC.

V gene TRBV3-1 combines with J gene TRBJ2-3; 9 bases are shared with TRBD2. The V gene end was trimmed by 1 base and the J gene end by 7 bases; junction bases not matched to a gene: 3. The germline V gene has CDR1 LGHDT and CDR2 YNNKEL (reference sequence). This CDR3 region has 14 residues. The CDR3 sequence: CASSQGLAENTQYF. The CDR3 DNA follows: TGTGCCAGCAGCCAAGGACTAGCGGAGAATACGCAGTATTTT.

This clonotype occurred many times. CDR3 DNA: TGTGCCAGCACCCCCGGGACTAGCGCATACTCCTACAATGAGCAGTTCTTC. Protein product: CASTPGTSAYSYNEQFF. The chain employs TRBV6-2 or TRBV6-3 and TRBJ2-1, with 10 bases fitting TRBD2. Germline V gives CDR1 MNHEY, CDR2 SVGEGT. The V and J ends lost 7 bases and 0 bases, in that order; junction bases with no gene match: 9. There are 17 residues in the CDR3.

CDR3 sequence reads: CASSQDLLAKNIQYF. CDR3 bases: TGCGCCAGCAGCCAAGATCTGCTAGCCAAAAACATTCAGTACTTC. The chain couples TRBV4-3 to TRBJ2-4; D gene uncertain. Germline-derived CDR1 and CDR2 are LGHNA and YSLEER. Trimming cost V 0 bases and J 0 bases, with 6 bases left between them. The CDR3 spans 15 residues.

This clonotype was observed many times. The V and J genes are TRBV12-3 or TRBV12-4 and TRBJ2-7, with a tentative D call TRBD2 (7 bases). The CDR3 has 13 amino acids. The germline V and J ends were trimmed by 6 bases and 4 bases, with 13 bases remaining between them. The CDR3 coding sequence is TGTGCCAGCAGCCGCGGGGGCGGGTACGAGCAGTACTTC. Its protein product is CASSRGGGYEQYF.

This clonotype has at least ten counts. This rearrangement joins TRBV11-1 to TRBJ1-1; 8 bases line up with TRBD1. The V gene's germline CDR1 is SGHAT and CDR2 FQDESV (reference sequence). The CDR3 is 19 residues long. Trimming cost V 1 base and J 3 bases; bases outside gene matches: 16. The CDR3 DNA reads TGTGCCAGCAGCTTAGGGACAGGGTTTTCTCGGCTGATGTACACTGAAGCTTTCTTT. Translation: CASSLGTGFSRLMYTEAFF. The whole variable domain, remainder taken from reference TRBV11-1 and TRBJ1-1, is EAEVAQSPRYKITEKSQAVAFWCDPISGHATLYWYRQILGQGPELLVQFQDESVVDDSQLPKDRFSAERLKGVDSTLKIQPAELGDSAMYLCASSLGTGFSRLMYTEAFFGQGTRLTVV.

The V gene is TRBV5-1, the J gene TRBJ2-5; no clear D gene. The CDR3 sequence is 14 residues long. V was cut by 0 bases and J by 1 base, with 7 bases left in between. Germline V gene sequence: CDR1 SGHRS, CDR2 YFSETQ. The CDR3 DNA sequence: TGCGCCAGCAGCTTGGCAGCGACCCAAGAGACCCAGTACTTC. As protein: CASSLAATQETQYF.

The chain combines TRBV5-3 with TRBJ2-3; D gene ambiguous. TRBV5-3 is an ORF for which the function is uncertain. The CDR3 runs 15 residues. V lost 6 bases, J lost 0 bases, and 14 bases lay in between. CDR3 DNA sequence: TGTGCCAGAAAACCCAGACACGCTAGCACAGATACGCAGTATTTT. It encodes CARKPRHASTDTQYF.

This clonotype was observed a handful of times. The J gene is TRBJ2-2, the V gene TRBV7-6, with 10 bases identical to TRBD2. CDR1 and CDR2 (germline): SGHVS, FNYEAQ. Losses at the gene ends were 1 base for V and 0 bases for J; bases not matched to a gene: 5. The CDR3 contains 18 residues. Here the CDR3 reads CASSLGPSGRANTGELFF. The CDR3 DNA follows: TGTGCCAGCAGCTTAGGGCCTAGCGGGAGAGCGAACACCGGGGAGCTGTTTTTT.

This clonotype was picked up a small number of times. This sequence joins TRBV9 and TRBJ1-4; TRBD1 matches at 10 bases. The length of the CDR3 is 18 residues. Germline loops: CDR1 SGDLS, CDR2 YYNGEE. After removal of 2 bases from V and 0 bases from J, the junction contained 7 bases not matched to a gene. The CDR3 DNA sequence: TGTGCCAGCAGCGTTGGGGACAGGGGAACGACAACTAATGAAAAACTGTTTTTT. Its protein product is CASSVGDRGTTTNEKLFF.

This clonotype was recorded many times. The rearrangement joins TRBV6-1 to TRBJ2-7; 11 nucleotides match TRBD2. This CDR3 has 15 amino acids. The ends lost 5 bases at V and 4 bases at J; junction bases unmatched: 7. Germline V gene data show CDR1 as MNHNS and CDR2 as SASEGT. In DNA, the CDR3 is TGTGCCAGCAGTCTCGGGACTAGCGGATATTACGAGCAGTACTTC. Amino acids: CASSLGTSGYYEQYF.

The chain employs TRBV2 and TRBJ1-6; D gene ambiguous. Per germline, CDR1 SNHLY and CDR2 FYNNEI. The germline V and J ends were trimmed by 7 bases and 7 bases, with 5 bases remaining between them. The CDR3 contains 11 residues. CDR3 DNA: TGTGCCAGCACGCAGAATTCACCCCTCCACTTT. As protein: CASTQNSPLHF.

V usage is TRBV7-2 and J usage is TRBJ2-1, with 7 bases matching TRBD2. Germline assignment: CDR1 SGHTA and CDR2 FQGNSA. V was pared by 3 bases and J by 2 bases, with 4 bases of the junction left unmatched. CDR3 length: 15 amino acids. In DNA, the CDR3 is TGTGCCAGCAGCTTTGGCGGGAGCGCCTACAATGAGCAGTTCTTC. This codes for CASSFGGSAYNEQFF.

This clonotype was detected a few times. The chain uses TRBV4-2 and TRBJ1-6, with TRBD1 matching over 7 bases. The V and J ends lost 1 base and 5 bases, in that order; junction bases with no gene match: 5. This CDR3 region has 16 residues. Germline CDR1 reads LGHNA; CDR2 reads YNFKEQ. The CDR3 DNA reads TGTGCCAGCAGCCAAGCCCTGACAGGGAATAATTCACCCCTCCACTTT. Translation gives CASSQALTGNNSPLHF.

The table lists this clonotype with many counts. This chain joins TRBV5-1 and TRBJ2-7; D call uncertain. Germline V gene sequence: CDR1 SGHRS, CDR2 YFSETQ. The ends were cut back, 0 bases at V and 4 bases at J, with 11 bases in the middle. The CDR3 has 14 amino acids. The CDR3 here is CASSLAQNHYEQYF. The DNA of the CDR3 is TGCGCCAGCAGCTTGGCACAGAACCATTACGAGCAGTACTTC.

This clonotype was seen only a few times. The chain uses TRBV30 and TRBJ2-1; 8 bases are a match to TRBD1. This CDR3 is built from 17 residues. The germline V gene encodes CDR1 GTSNPN and CDR2 SVGIG (reference sequence). With 0 bases clipped from V and 4 bases from J, the junction kept 11 bases outside the gene matches. The CDR3 DNA sequence: TGTGCCTGGAGTGTACGGAAGAGCACAGGGGGGTACAATGAGCAGTTCTTC. Translated: CAWSVRKSTGGYNEQFF.

The table lists this clonotype with many counts. The J gene is TRBJ2-5, the V gene TRBV10-3; no reliable D call. Germline CDR1 and CDR2: ENHRY and SYGVKD. The CDR3 covers 12 residues. V lost 0 bases, J lost 5 bases, and 4 bases lay in between. CDR3 nucleotides: TGTGCCATCAGTGAGTCGCGGGAGACCCAGTACTTC. As protein: CAISESRETQYF.

The chain recombines TRBV20-1 with TRBJ2-1, with D possibly being TRBD1 (6 bases). Germline V gene sequence: CDR1 DFQATT, CDR2 SNEGSKA (reference sequence). V was cut by 6 bases and J by 7 bases, with 19 bases left in between. The CDR3 has 14 amino acids. As DNA, the CDR3 is TGCAGTGCCGCCCGAGGGGCAAGGGGGAATGAGCAGTTCTTC. Translated: CSAARGARGNEQFF.

This clonotype was seen only a few times. This chain links TRBV19 with TRBJ2-5; 11 nucleotides agree with TRBD1. The CDR3 loop spans 14 amino acids. Germline lookup yields CDR1 LNHDA and CDR2 SQIVND (reference sequence). V gave up 6 bases and J gave up 7 bases; unmatched junction bases: 7. CDR3 sequence reads: CASSSRGQGATQYF. CDR3 sequence (DNA): TGTGCCAGTAGCTCCCGAGGACAGGGGGCGACCCAGTACTTC.

This clonotype was found a few times. This chain uses TRBV5-1 with TRBJ2-3; D is perhaps TRBD2 (5 bases). The CDR3 sequence is 12 residues long. V was trimmed by 7 bases and J by 9 bases, leaving 15 bases between them. Germline-derived CDR1 and CDR2 are SGHRS and YFSETQ. CDR3 DNA: TGCGCCAGCTCAGCAGAGGGTCGGACGCAGTATTTT. It encodes CASSAEGRTQYF.

DNA for the CDR3: TGCGCCAGCAGCCAAGATGTAACAGGCGGCATGAACACTGAAGCTTTCTTT. As protein: CASSQDVTGGMNTEAFF. The chain employs TRBV4-3 and TRBJ1-1; tentatively, D is TRBD1 (5 bases). This CDR3 spans 17 amino acids. Germline V gene sequence: CDR1 LGHNA, CDR2 YSLEER. Trimming removed 0 bases from V and 0 bases from J, with 14 bases in between.

The V gene is TRBV7-8, the J gene TRBJ1-6; D not certain. The CDR3 totals 13 residues. Trimming took 1 base from V and 10 from J, leaving 8 bases between them. Germline V gives CDR1 SGHVS, CDR2 FQNEAQ. The chain's CDR3 is CASSLEAGSPLHF. The CDR3 bases are TGTGCCAGCAGCTTAGAGGCGGGATCACCCCTCCACTTT.

This clonotype showed up many times. V usage is TRBV18 and J usage is TRBJ1-5; D is unresolved. Trimming cost V 2 bases and J 0 bases, with 11 bases left between them. Per the germline V gene, CDR1 is KGHSH and CDR2 is LQKENI. The CDR3 totals 16 residues. The CDR3 DNA follows: TGTGCCAGCTCACCAGCAGAGGCAGCTAGCAATCAGCCCCAGCATTTT. It is translated as CASSPAEAASNQPQHF.

The chain links TRBV11-2 to TRBJ2-1; 9 bases fit TRBD1. The CDR3 sequence is 15 residues long. The V segment lost 5 bases and the J segment 6 bases; nucleotides outside the gene matches: 8. From germline, CDR1 is SGHAT and CDR2 FQNNGV. CDR3 protein: CASSPGTGYRNEQFF. DNA of the CDR3: TGTGCCAGCAGCCCCGGGACAGGGTATCGCAATGAGCAGTTCTTC.

This clonotype has only a few counts. J is TRBJ2-7 and V is TRBV9; D is unresolved. Germline CDR1 and CDR2: SGDLS and YYNGEE. The CDR3 covers 12 residues. The ends were cut back, 1 base at V and 6 bases at J, with 8 bases in the middle. This chain's CDR3 is CASSVRAGEQYF. The CDR3 DNA reads TGTGCCAGCAGCGTAAGGGCAGGCGAGCAGTACTTC.

This clonotype was counted only a few times. DNA for the CDR3: TGTGCCAGCAGCCCGACAGCAGGCTACGAGCAGTACTTC. Translation: CASSPTAGYEQYF. This sequence joins TRBV7-8 and TRBJ2-7, with a tentative D call TRBD1 (5 bases). Per the germline V gene, CDR1 is SGHVS and CDR2 is FQNEAQ. This CDR3 is 13 amino acids long. V shed 5 bases and J shed 3 bases, with 11 bases lying between them.